This entry features one T cell receptor (beta chain) sequence. Its cognate antigen is unknown. The repertoire was sequenced with immunoSEQ multiplex PCR; TCRdb's copy has only in-frame clones and lacks some. The profile shows some 1,900,000 clones, just under 95% of them singletons. CD8 cells classed as naive were CD45RO-negative and positively selected for CCR7, excluding terminally differentiated effector memory CD45RA+ cells. The data belong to a study of shared clonotypes between healthy human individuals. CDR3 size: 13 residues. The germline V gene encodes CDR1 SQVTM and CDR2 ANQGSEA. The J segment lost 4 bases and the V segment lost 7 bases, leaving 2 bases of the junction unmatched. Overall study findings and caveats: About 5% of naive CD4 clonotypes were common to a few donors. Naive subsets generally had larger estimated richness than memory subsets.

This TCR came from a young man in good health. This chain uses TRBV29-1 with TRBJ2-1; 12 bases fit TRBD2. Sequenced sample: naive CD8+ T cells sorted from blood. This CDR3 is CSDTSGGYNEQFF. In nucleotides, the CDR3 is TGCAGCGACACTAGCGGGGGGTACAATGAGCAGTTCTTC.